This TCR beta chain was found in a study of blood T cells in healthy people across ages. Trimming took off 4 bases at V and 5 bases at J, with 22 bases between the two ends. Looked up from germline, CDR1 is SGDLS and CDR2 is YYNGEE. The CDR3 consists of 16 residues. This clonotype was observed at least ten times. Its antigen remains unknown. Study findings and constraints: Investigators viewed diversity estimates from one million T cells as underestimates, the study reported. Per million T cells, TCR beta diversity dropped about linearly as age rose. No conclusive comparison of naive versus antigen-experienced cells was possible with unsorted PBMCs.

Sample-barcoded 5' priming and a J-beta primer mix drove a second PCR of about 6 to 12 cycles. Each CDR3 protein is one row after TCRdb ran MiXCR on the 5' RACE reads. This table holds about 650,000 distinct CDR3 sequences, 32% found once. The material sequenced was blood. This clonotype originated in a woman of 80 years or more in good health. The V and J genes are TRBV9 and TRBJ2-7; weak D call: TRBD2 (6 bases). The CDR3 nucleotides are TGTGCCAGCAGCAATGCACAAGGGACTCCCTCGGACGAGCAGTACTTC. It translates to CASSNAQGTPSDEQYF.